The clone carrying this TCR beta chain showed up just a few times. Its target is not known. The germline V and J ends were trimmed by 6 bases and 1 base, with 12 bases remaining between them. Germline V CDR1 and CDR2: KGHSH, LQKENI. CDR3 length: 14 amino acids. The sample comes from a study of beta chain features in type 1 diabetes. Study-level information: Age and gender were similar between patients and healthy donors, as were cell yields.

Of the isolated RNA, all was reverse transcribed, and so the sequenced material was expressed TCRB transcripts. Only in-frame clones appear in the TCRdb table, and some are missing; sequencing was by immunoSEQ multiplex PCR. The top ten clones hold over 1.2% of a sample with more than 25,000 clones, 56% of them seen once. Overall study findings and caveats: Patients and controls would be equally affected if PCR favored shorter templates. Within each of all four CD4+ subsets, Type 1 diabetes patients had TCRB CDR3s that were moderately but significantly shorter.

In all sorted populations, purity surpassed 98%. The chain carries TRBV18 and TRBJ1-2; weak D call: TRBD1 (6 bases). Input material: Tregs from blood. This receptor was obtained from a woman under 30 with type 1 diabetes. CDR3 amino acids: CASSSTGINYGYTF. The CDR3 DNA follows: TGTGCCAGCTCTTCAACAGGGATTAACTATGGCTACACCTTC.